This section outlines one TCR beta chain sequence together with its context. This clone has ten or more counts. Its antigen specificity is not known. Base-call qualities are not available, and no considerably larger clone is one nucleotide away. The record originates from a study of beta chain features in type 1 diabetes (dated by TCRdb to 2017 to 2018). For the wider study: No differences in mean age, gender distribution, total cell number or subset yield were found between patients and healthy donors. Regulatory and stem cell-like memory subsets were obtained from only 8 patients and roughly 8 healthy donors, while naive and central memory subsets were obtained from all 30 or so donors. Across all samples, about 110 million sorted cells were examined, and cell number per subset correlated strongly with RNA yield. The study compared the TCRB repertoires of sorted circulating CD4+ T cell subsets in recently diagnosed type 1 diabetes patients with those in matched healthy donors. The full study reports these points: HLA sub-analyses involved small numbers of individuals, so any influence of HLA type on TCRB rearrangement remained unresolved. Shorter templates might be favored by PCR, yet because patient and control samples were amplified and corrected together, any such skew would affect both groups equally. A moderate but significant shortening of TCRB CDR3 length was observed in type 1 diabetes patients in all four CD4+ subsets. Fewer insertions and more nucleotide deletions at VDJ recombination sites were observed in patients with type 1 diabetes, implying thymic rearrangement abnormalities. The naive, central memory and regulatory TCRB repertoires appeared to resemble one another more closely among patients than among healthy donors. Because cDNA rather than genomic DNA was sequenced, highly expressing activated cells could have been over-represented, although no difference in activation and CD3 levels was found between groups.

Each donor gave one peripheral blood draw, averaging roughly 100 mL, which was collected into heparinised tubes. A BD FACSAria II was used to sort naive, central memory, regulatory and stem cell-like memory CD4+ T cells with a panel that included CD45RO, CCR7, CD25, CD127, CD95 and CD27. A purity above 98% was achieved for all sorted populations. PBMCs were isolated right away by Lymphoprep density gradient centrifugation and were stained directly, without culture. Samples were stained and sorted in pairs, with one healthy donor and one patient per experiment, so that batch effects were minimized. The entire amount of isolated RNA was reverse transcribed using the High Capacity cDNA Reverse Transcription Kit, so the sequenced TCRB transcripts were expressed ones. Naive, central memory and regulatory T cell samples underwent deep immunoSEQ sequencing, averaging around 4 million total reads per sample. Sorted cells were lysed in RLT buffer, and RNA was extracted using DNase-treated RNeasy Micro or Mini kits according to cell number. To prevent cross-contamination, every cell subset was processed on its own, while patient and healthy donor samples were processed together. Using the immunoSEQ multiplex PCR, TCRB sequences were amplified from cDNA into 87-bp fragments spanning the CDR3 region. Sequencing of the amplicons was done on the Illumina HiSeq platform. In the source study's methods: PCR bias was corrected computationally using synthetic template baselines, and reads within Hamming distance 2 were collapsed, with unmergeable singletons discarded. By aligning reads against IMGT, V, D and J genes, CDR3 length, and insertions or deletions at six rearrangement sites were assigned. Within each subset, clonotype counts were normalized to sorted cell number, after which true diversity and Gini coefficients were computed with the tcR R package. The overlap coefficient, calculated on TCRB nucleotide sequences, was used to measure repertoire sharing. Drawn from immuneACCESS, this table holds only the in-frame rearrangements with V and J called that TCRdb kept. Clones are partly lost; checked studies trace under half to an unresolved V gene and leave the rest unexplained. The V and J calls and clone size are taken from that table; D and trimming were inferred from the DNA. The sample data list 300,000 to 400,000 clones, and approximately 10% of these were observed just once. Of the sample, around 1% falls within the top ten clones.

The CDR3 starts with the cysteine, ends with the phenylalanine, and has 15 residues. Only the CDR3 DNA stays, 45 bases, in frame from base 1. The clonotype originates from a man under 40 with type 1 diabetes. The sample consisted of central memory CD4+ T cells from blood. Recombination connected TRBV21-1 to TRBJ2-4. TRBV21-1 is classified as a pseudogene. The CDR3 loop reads CASSKAPGPRNIQYF. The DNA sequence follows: TGTGCCAGCAGCAAAGCGCCGGGACCGAGGAACATTCAGTACTTC.